This passage covers 2 T cell receptor beta chains from one sample sequenced in a study of blood T cells in healthy people across ages. For the second PCR, which ran for roughly 7 to 11 cycles, a sample-barcoded 5' primer and a J-beta primer mix were used. TCRdb ran MiXCR on the 5' RACE reads and lists one entry per CDR3 protein. The profile shows hundreds of thousands of distinct CDR3 sequences, roughly a quarter of them singletons. The sample taken for sequencing was blood. The receptors shown here come from a woman aged 65 to 85 in good health.

The table lists this clonotype with a few counts. J is TRBJ1-2 and V is TRBV28; weak D call: TRBD1 (5 bases). Germline V lookup: CDR1 MDHEN, CDR2 SYDVKM. With 2 bases removed from V and 9 bases from J, the gap between germline ends came to 7 bases. The length of the CDR3 is 11 residues. The CDR3 nucleotides read TGTGCCAGCAGTTTAGACAGCAGCTACACCTTC. Translated, it gives CASSLDSSYTF.

The chain carries TRBV6-6 and TRBJ2-4; 7 bases are shared with TRBD1. The end of the DNA fits TRBJ2-5 better, so the J call may be wrong. CDR3 length: 15 amino acids. The germline CDR1 and CDR2 sequences are MNHNY and SVGAGI (reference sequence). The CDR3 sequence: CASSYDRASGETQYF. In DNA form, the CDR3 reads TGTGCCAGCAGTTACGACAGGGCGAGTGGAGAGACCCAGTACTTC.